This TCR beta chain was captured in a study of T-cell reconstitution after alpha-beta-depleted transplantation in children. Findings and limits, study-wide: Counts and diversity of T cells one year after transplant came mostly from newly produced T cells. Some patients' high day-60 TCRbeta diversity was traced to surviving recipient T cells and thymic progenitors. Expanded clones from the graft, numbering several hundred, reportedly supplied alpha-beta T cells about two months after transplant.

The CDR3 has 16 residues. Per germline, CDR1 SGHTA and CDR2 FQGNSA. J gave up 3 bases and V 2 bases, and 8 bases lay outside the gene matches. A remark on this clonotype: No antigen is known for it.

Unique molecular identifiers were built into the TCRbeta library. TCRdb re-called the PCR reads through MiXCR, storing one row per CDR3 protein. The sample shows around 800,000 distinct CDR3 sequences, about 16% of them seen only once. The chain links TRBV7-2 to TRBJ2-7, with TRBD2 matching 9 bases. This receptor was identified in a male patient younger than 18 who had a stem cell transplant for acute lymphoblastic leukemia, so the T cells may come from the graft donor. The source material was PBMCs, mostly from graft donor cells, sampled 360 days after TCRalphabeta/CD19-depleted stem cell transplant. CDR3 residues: CASSLRASGTFYEQYF. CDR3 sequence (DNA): TGTGCCAGCAGCTTAAGGGCTAGCGGGACCTTCTACGAGCAGTACTTC.